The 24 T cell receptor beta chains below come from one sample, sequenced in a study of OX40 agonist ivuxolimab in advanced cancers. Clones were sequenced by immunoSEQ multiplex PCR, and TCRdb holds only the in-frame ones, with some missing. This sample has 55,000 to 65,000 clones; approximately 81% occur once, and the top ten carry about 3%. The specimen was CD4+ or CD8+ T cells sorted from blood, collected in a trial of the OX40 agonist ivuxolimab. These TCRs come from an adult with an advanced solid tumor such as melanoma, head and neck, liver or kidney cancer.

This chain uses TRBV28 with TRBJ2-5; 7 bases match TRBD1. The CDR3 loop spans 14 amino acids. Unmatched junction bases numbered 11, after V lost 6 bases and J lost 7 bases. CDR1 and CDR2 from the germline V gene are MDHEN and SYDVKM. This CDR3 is CASSPQGSPGTQYF. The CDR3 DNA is TGTGCCAGCAGCCCACAGGGGTCCCCCGGGACCCAGTACTTC.

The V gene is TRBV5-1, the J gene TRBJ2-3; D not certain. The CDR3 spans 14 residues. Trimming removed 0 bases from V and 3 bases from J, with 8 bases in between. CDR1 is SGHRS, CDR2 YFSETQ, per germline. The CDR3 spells CASSLEGRTDTQYF. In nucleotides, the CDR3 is TGCGCCAGCAGCTTGGAGGGAAGGACAGATACGCAGTATTTT.

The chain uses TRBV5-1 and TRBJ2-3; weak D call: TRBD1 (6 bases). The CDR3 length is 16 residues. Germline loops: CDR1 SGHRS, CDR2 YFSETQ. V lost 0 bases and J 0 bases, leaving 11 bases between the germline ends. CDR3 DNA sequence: TGCGCCAGCAGCTTGGGCCTTACAGGGAGCACAGATACGCAGTATTTT. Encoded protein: CASSLGLTGSTDTQYF.

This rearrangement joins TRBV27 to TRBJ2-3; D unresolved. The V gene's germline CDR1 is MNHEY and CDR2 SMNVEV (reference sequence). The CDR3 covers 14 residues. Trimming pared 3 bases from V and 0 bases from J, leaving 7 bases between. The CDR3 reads CASSLSSSTDTQYF. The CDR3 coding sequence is TGTGCCAGCAGTTTGAGTTCTAGCACAGATACGCAGTATTTT.

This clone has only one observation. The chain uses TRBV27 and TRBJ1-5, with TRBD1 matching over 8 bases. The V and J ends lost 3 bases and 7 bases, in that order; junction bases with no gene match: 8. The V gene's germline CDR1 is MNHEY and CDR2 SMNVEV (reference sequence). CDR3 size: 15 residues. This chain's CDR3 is CASSFTGGHEQPQHF. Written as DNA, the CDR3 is TGTGCCAGCAGTTTTACAGGGGGGCATGAACAGCCCCAGCATTTT.

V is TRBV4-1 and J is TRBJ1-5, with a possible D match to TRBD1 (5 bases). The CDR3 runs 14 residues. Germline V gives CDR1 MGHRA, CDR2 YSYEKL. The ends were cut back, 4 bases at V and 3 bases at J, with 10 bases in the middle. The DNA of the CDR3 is TGCGCCAGCAGCCGTGGGGGGAACAATCAGCCCCAGCATTTT. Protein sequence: CASSRGGNNQPQHF.

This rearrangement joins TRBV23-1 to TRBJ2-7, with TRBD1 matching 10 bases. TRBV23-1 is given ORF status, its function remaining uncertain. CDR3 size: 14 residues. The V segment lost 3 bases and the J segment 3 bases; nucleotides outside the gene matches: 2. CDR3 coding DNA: TGCGCCAGCAGTCAGGGACAGGGGCGCTACGAGCAGTACTTC. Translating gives CASSQGQGRYEQYF.

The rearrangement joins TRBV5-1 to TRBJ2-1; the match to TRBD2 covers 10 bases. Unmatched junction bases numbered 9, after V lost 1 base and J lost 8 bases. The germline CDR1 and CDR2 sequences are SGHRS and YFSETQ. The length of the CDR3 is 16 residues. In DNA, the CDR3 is TGCGCCAGCAGCTTGCCTAGCGGGAGAGCCCGGGATGAGCAGTTCTTC. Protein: CASSLPSGRARDEQFF.

CDR3 protein: CASSRNLPGWEESAYEQYF. For the CDR3, the DNA is TGTGCCAGCAGTAGGAACCTTCCGGGTTGGGAGGAGTCAGCGTACGAGCAGTACTTC. V is TRBV2 and J is TRBJ2-5, with D perhaps TRBD2 (6 bases). The J call could be wrong; TRBJ2-7 is a better fit for the DNA end. Germline lookup yields CDR1 SNHLY and CDR2 FYNNEI. The CDR3 sequence is 19 residues long.

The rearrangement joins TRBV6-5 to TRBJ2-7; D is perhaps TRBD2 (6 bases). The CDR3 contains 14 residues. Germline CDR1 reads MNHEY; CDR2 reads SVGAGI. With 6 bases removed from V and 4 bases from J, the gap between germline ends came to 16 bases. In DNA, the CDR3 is TGTGCCAGCAGGGGACGGAGGGAAGGGTACGAGCAGTACTTC. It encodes CASRGRREGYEQYF.

CDR3: CASGGTALANTF. DNA for the CDR3: TGTGCCAGCGGGGGGACAGCCCTGGCCAACACCTTC. The chain joins TRBV2 to TRBJ1-2; 7 bases map to TRBD1. The CDR3 consists of 12 residues. The V gene's germline CDR1 is SNHLY and CDR2 FYNNEI. J gave up 12 bases and V 8 bases, and 12 bases lay outside the gene matches.

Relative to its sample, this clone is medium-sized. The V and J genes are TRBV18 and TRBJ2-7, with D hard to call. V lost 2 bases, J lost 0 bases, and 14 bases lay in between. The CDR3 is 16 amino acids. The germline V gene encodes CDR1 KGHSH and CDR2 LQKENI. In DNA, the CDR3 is TGTGCCAGCTCACCAAATCTGCGGCGGAACTCCTACGAGCAGTACTTC. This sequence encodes CASSPNLRRNSYEQYF.

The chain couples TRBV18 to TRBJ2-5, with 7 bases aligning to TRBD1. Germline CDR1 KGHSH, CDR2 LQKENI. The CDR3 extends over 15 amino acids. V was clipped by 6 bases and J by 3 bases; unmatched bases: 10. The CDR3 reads CASSPNRGQEETQYF. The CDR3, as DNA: TGTGCCAGCTCTCCAAATAGAGGACAGGAAGAGACCCAGTACTTC.

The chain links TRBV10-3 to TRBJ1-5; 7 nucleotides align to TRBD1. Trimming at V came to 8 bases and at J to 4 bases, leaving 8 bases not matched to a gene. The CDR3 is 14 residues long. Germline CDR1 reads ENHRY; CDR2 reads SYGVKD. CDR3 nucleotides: TGTGCCATCCGCGCACAGGGGCCGAATCAGCCCCAGCATTTT. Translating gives CAIRAQGPNQPQHF.

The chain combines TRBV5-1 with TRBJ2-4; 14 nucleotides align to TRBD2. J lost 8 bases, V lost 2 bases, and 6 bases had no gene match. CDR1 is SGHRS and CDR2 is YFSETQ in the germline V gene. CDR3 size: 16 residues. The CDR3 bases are TGCGCCAGCAGCTTTGGGACTAGCGGGGGAGGGGACATTCAGTACTTC. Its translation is CASSFGTSGGGDIQYF.

The CDR3 region is CASSRDGNQPQHF. Written as DNA, the CDR3 is TGTGCCAGCAGTCGGGACGGCAATCAGCCCCAGCATTTT. The genes are TRBV6-5 and TRBJ1-5, with D perhaps matching TRBD1 (5 bases). CDR1 is MNHEY, CDR2 SVGAGI, per germline. CDR3 length equals 13 residues. V lost 5 bases and J lost 2, with 7 bases in between.

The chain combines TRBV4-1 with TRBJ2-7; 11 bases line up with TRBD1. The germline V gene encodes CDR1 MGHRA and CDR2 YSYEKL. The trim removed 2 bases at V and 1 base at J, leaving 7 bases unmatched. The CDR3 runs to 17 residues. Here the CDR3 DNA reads TGCGCCAGCAGCCAATACCCCGGGACAGGGGGTTCCTACGAGCAGTACTTC. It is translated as CASSQYPGTGGSYEQYF.

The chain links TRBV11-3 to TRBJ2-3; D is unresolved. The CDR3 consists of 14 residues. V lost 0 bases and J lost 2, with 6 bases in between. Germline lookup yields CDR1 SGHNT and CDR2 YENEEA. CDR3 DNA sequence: TGTGCCAGCAGCTTAGAGGGGAACACAGATACGCAGTATTTT. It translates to CASSLEGNTDTQYF.

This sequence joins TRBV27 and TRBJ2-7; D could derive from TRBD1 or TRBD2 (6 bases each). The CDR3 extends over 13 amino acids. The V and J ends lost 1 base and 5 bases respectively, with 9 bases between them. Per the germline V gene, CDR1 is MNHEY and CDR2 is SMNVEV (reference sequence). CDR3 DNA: TGTGCCAGCAGTTTATGGGGGGCCGACGAGCAGTACTTC. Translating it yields CASSLWGADEQYF.

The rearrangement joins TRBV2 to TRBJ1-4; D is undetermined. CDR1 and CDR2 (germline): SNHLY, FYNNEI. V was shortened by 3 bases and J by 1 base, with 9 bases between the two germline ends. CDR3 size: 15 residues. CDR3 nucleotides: TGTGCCAGCAGTGACCCCCGAGGAACTAATGAAAAACTGTTTTTT. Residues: CASSDPRGTNEKLFF.

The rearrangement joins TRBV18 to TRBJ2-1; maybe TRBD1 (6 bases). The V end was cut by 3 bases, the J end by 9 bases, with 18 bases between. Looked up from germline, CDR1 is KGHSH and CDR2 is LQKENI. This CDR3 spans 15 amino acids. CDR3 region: CASSPVRGQVGEQFF. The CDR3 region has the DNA TGTGCCAGCTCACCGGTCAGGGGCCAAGTAGGTGAGCAGTTCTTC.

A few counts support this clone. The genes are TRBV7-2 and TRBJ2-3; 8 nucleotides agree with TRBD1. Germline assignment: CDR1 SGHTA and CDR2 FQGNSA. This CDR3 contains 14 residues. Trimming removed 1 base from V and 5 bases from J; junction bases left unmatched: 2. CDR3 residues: CASSLGTGRDTQYF. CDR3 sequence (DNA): TGTGCCAGCAGCTTAGGGACAGGGCGAGATACGCAGTATTTT.

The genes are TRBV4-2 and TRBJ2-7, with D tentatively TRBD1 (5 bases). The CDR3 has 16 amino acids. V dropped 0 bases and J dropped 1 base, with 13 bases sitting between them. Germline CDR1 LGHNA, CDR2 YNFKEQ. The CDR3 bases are TGTGCCAGCAGCCAAGATTACCCCAGGGTATCCTACGAGCAGTACTTC. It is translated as CASSQDYPRVSYEQYF.

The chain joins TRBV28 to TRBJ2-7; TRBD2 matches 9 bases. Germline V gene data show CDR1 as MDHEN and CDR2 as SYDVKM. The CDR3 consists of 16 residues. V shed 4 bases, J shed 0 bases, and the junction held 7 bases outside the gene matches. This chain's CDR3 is CASSSPASGISYEQYF. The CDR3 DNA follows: TGTGCCAGCAGTTCCCCCGCTAGCGGGATCTCCTACGAGCAGTACTTC. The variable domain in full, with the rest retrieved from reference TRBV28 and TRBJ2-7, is DVKVTQSSRYLVKRTGEKVFLECVQDMDHENMFWYRQDPGLGLRLIYFSYDVKMKEKGDIPEGYSVSREKKERFSLILESASTNQTSMYLCASSSPASGISYEQYFGPGTRLTVT.